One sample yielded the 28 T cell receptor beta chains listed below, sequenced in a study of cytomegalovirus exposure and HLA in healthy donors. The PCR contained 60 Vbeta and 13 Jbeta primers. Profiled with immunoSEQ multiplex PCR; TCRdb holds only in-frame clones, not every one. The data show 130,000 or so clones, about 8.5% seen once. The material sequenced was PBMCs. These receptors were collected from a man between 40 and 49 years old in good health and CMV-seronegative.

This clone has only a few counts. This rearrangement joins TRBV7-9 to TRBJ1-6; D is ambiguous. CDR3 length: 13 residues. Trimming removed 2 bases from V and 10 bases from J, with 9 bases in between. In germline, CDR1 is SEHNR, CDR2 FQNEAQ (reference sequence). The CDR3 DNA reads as TGTGCCAGCAGCTTACTTGAGGGCTCACCCCTCCACTTT. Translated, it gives CASSLLEGSPLHF.

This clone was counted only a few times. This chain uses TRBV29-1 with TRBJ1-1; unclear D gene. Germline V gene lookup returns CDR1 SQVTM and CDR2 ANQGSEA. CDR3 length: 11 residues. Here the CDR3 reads CMVEAGTEAFF. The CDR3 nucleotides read TGCATGGTGGAGGCGGGCACTGAAGCTTTCTTT.

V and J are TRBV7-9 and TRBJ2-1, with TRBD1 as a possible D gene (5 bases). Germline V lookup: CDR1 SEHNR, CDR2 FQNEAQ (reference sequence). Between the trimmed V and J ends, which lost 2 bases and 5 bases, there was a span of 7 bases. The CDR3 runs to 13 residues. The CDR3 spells CASSLSGNNEQFF. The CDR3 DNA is TGTGCCAGCAGCTTATCAGGGAACAATGAGCAGTTCTTC.

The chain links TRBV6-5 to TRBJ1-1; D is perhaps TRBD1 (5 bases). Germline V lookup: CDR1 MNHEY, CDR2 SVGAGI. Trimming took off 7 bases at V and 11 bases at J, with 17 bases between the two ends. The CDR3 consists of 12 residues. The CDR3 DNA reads TGTGCCAGCAAAACCGGGACTGGGCGGGCTTTCTTT. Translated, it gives CASKTGTGRAFF.

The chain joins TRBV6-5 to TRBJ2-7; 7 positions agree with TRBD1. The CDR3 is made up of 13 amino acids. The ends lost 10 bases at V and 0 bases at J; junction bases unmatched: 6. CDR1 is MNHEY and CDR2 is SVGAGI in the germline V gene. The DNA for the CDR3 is TGTGCCACCAAGGGACAGTCCTCCTACGAGCAGTACTTC. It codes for CATKGQSSYEQYF.

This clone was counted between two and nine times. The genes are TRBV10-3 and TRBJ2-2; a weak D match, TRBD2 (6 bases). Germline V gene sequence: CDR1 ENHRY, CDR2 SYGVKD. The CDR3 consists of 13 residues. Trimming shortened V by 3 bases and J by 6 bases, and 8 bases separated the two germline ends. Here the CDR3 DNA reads TGTGCCATCAGTGACGCGGGGTCCGGGGAGCTGTTTTTT. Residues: CAISDAGSGELFF.

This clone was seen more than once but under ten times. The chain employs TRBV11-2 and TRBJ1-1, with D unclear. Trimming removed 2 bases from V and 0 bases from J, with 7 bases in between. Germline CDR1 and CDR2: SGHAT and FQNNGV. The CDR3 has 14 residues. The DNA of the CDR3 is TGTGCCAGCAGCTTAATCAGGATGAACACTGAAGCTTTCTTT. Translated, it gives CASSLIRMNTEAFF.

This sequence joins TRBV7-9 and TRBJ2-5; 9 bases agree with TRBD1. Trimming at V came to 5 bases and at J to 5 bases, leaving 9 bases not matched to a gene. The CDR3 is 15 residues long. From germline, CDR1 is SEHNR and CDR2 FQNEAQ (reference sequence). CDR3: CASSPLQGARETQYF. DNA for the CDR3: TGTGCCAGCAGCCCCCTACAGGGGGCGAGGGAGACCCAGTACTTC.

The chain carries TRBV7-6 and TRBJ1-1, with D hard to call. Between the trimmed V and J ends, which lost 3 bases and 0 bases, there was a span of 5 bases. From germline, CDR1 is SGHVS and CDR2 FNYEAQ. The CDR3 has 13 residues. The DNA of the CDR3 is TGTGCCAGCAGCTTGGGCATGAACACTGAAGCTTTCTTT. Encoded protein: CASSLGMNTEAFF. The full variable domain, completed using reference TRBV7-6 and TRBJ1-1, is GAGVSQSPRYKVTKRGQDVALRCDPISGHVSLYWYRQALGQGPEFLTYFNYEAQQDKSGLPNDRFSAERPEGSISTLTIQRTEQRDSAMYRCASSLGMNTEAFFGQGTRLTVV.

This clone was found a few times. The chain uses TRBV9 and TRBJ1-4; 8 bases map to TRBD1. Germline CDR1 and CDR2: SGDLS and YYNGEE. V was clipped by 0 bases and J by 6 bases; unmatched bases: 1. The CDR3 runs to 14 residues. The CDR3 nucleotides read TGTGCCAGCAGCGTAGACAGGGGGGATGAAAAACTGTTTTTT. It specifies CASSVDRGDEKLFF.

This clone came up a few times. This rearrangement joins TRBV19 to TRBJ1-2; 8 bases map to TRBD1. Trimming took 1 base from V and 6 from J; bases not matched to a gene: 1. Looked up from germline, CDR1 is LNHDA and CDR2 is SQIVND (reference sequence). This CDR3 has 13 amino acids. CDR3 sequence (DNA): TGTGCCAGTAGTATAGGGACAGGGAATGGCTACACCTTC. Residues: CASSIGTGNGYTF.

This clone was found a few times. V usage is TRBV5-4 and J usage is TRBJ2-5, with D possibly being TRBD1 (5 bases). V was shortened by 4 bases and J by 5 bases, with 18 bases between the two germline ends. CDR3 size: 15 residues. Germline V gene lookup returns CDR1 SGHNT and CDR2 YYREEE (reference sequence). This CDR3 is CASSPSGRSFETQYF. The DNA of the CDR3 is TGTGCCAGCAGCCCCTCAGGGCGGTCTTTTGAGACCCAGTACTTC.

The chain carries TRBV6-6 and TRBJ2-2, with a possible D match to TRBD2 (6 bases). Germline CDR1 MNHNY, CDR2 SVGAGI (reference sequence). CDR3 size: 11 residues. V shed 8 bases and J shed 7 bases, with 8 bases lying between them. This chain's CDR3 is CASGGYGELFF. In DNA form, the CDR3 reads TGTGCCAGCGGGGGGTACGGGGAGCTGTTTTTT.

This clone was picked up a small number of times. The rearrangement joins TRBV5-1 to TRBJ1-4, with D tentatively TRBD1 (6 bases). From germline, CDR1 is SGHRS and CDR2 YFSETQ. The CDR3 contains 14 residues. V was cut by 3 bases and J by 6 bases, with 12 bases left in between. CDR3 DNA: TGCGCCAGCAGCTACGGGCAGGGGTATGAAAAACTGTTTTTT. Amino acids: CASSYGQGYEKLFF.

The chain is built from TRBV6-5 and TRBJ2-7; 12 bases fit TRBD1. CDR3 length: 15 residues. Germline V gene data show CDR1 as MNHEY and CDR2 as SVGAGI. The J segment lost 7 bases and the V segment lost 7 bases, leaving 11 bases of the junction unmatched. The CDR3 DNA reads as TGTGCCAGCACTCGCGGGGGACAGGGGGCCGGAGAGCAGTACTTC. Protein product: CASTRGGQGAGEQYF.

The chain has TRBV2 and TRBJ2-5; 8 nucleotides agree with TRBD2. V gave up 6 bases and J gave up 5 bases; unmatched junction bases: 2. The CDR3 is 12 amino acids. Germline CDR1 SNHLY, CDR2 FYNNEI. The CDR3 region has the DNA TGTGCCAGCAGGCTAGCGGGTGAGACCCAGTACTTC. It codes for CASRLAGETQYF. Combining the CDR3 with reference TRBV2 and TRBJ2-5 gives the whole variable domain EPEVTQTPSHQVTQMGQEVILRCVPISNHLYFYWYRQILGQKVEFLVSFYNNEISEKSEIFDDQFSVERPDGSNFTLKIRSTKLEDSAMYFCASRLAGETQYFGPGTRLLVL.

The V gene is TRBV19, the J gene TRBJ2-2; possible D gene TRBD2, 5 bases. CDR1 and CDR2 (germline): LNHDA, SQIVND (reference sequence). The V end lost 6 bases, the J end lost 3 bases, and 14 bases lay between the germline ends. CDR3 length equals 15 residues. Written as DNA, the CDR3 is TGTGCCAGTAGCTCCGGGGTAGGTGACACCGGGGAGCTGTTTTTT. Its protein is CASSSGVGDTGELFF. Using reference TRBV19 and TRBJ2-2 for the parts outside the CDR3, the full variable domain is DGGITQSPKYLFRKEGQNVTLSCEQNLNHDAMYWYRQDPGQGLRLIYYSQIVNDFQKGDIAEGYSVSREKKESFPLTVTSAQKNPTAFYLCASSSGVGDTGELFFGEGSRLTVL.

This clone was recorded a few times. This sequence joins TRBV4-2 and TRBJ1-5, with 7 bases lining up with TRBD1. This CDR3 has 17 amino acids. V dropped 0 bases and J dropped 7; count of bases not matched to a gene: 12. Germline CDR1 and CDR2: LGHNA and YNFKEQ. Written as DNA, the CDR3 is TGTGCCAGCAGCCAAGATCGAGGGACAGCGCCCAGCCAGCCCCAGCATTTT. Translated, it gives CASSQDRGTAPSQPQHF.

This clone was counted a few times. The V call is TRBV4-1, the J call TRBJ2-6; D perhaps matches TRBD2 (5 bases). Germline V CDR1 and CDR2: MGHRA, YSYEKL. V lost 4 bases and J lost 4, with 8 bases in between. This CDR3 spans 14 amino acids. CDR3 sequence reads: CASSPGIGANVLTF. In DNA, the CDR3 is TGCGCCAGCAGCCCGGGGATCGGGGCCAACGTCCTGACTTTC.

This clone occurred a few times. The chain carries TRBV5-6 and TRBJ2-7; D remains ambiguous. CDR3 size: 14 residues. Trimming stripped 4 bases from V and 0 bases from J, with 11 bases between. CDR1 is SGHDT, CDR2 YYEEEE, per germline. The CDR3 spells CASSPLQSSYEQYF. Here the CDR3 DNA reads TGTGCCAGCAGCCCGCTCCAGTCCTCCTACGAGCAGTACTTC.

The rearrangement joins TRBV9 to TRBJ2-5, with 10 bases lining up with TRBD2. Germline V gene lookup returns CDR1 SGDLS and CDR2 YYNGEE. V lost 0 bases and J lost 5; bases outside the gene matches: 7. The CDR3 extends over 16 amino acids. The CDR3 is CASSVASGGAGETQYF. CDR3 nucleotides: TGTGCCAGCAGCGTAGCAAGCGGGGGGGCCGGGGAGACCCAGTACTTC.

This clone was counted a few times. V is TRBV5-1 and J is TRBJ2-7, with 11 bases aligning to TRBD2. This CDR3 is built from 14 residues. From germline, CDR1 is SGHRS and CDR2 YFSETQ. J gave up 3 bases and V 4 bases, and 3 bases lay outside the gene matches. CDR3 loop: CASSGTSGSYEQYF. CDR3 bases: TGCGCCAGCAGCGGAACTAGCGGGAGCTACGAGCAGTACTTC.

The CDR3 loop is CASSLPKRGNTIYF. CDR3 sequence (DNA): TGTGCCAGCAGCTTACCAAAGCGAGGAAACACCATATATTTT. The chain recombines TRBV5-8 with TRBJ1-3; D unresolved. V dropped 2 bases and J dropped 4 bases, with 10 bases sitting between them. The CDR3 runs to 14 residues. The germline gives CDR1 SGHTS, CDR2 YDEGEE.

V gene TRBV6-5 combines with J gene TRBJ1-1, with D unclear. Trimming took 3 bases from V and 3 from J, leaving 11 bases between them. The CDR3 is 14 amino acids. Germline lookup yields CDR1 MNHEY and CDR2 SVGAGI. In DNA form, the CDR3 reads TGTGCCAGCAGTTATCGGGTCGGGGACACTGAAGCTTTCTTT. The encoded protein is CASSYRVGDTEAFF.

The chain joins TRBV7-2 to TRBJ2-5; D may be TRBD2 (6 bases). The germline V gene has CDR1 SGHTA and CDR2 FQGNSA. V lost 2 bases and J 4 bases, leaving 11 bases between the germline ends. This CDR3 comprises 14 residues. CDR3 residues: CASSLQTRGETQYF. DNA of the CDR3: TGTGCCAGCAGCTTACAGACTAGAGGAGAGACCCAGTACTTC.

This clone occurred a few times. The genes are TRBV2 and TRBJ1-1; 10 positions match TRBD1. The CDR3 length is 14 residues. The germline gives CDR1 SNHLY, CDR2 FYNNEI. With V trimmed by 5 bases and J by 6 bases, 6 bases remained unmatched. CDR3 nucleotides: TGTGCCAGCAGTCGACAGGGGGCGATCCCTGAAGCTTTCTTT. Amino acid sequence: CASSRQGAIPEAFF.

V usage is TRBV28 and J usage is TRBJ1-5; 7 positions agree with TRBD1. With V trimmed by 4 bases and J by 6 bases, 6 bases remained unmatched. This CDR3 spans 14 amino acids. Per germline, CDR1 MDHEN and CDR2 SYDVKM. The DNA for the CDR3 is TGTGCCAGCAGTTCCGGACAGGAAACTCAGCCCCAGCATTTT. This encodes CASSSGQETQPQHF.

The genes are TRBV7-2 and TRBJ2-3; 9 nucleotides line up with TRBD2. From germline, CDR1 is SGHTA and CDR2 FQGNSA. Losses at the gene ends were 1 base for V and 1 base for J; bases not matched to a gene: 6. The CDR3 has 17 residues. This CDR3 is CASSLVSASGGTDTQYF. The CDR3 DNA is TGTGCCAGCAGCTTAGTATCGGCTAGCGGGGGCACAGATACGCAGTATTTT.